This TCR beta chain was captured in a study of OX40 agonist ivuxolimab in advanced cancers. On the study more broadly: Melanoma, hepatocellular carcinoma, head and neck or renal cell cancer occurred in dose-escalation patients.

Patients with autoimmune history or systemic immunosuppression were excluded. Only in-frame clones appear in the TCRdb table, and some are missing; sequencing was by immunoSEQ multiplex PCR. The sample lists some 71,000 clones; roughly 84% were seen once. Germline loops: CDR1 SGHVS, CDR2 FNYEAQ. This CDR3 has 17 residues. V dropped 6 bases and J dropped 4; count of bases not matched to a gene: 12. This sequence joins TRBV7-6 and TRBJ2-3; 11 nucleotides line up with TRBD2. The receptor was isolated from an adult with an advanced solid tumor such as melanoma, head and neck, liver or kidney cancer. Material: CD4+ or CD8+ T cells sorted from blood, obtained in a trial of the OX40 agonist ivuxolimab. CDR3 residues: CASSSILLAGEPDTQYF. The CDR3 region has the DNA TGTGCCAGCAGTTCTATACTACTAGCGGGGGAGCCAGATACGCAGTATTTT. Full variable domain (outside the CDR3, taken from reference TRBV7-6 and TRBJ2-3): GAGVSQSPRYKVTKRGQDVALRCDPISGHVSLYWYRQALGQGPEFLTYFNYEAQQDKSGLPNDRFSAERPEGSISTLTIQRTEQRDSAMYRCASSSILLAGEPDTQYFGPGTRLTVL.